These 26 T cell receptor beta chains share one sample of origin, sequenced in a study of neoadjuvant anti-PD-1 for oral cavity cancer. Time point described: after neoadjuvant nivolumab, at surgical resection. Measured with immunoSEQ multiplex PCR; TCRdb has only the in-frame clones, and not every one. The sample has about 42,000 clones; approximately 80% are singletons. Specimen: PBMCs, collected after nivolumab (anti-PD-1) treatment. These receptors were taken from a person aged 35-79 years with oral cavity squamous cell carcinoma.

The CDR3 coding sequence is TGTGCCAGCAGGCCAGGCGGGACAACCTACGAGCAGTACTTC. Translating it yields CASRPGGTTYEQYF. The chain links TRBV27 to TRBJ2-7, with D perhaps matching TRBD1 or TRBD2 (6 bases each). The V gene's germline CDR1 is MNHEY and CDR2 SMNVEV (reference sequence). The CDR3 runs to 14 residues. Trimming left V 6 bases short and J 2 bases short, with 14 bases between.

The rearrangement uses TRBV6-6 and TRBJ1-6, with D maybe TRBD1 (5 bases). The CDR3 has 14 amino acids. CDR1 is MNHNY and CDR2 is SVGAGI in the germline V gene (reference sequence). V was clipped by 3 bases and J by 9 bases, with 12 bases between them. Here the CDR3 reads CASSYKGHGSPLHF. The DNA of the CDR3 is TGTGCCAGCAGTTATAAGGGGCATGGTTCACCCCTCCACTTT.

The chain combines TRBV4-2 with TRBJ1-5, with D tentatively TRBD1 (6 bases). CDR1 is LGHNA, CDR2 YNFKEQ, per germline. Deletions cut 5 bases from V and 6 bases from J, with 17 bases between. This CDR3 has 15 residues. CDR3 in amino acids: CASSGEAGVTQPQHF. CDR3 sequence (DNA): TGTGCCAGCAGCGGGGAGGCAGGGGTTACTCAGCCCCAGCATTTT.

The rearrangement joins TRBV7-9 to TRBJ1-2; 7 bases are shared with TRBD1. V gave up 5 bases and J gave up 8 bases; unmatched junction bases: 20. Germline assignment: CDR1 SEHNR and CDR2 FQNEAQ (reference sequence). The CDR3 covers 17 residues. CDR3 loop: CASSTPRGIRDSEGYTF. CDR3 DNA: TGTGCCAGCAGCACACCCCGAGGGATCCGGGACAGTGAAGGCTACACCTTC. The complete variable domain, with remaining parts taken from reference TRBV7-9 and TRBJ1-2, reads DTGVSQNPRHKITKRGQNVTFRCDPISEHNRLYWYRQTLGQGPEFLTYFQNEAQLEKSRLLSDRFSAERPKGSFSTLEIQRTEQGDSAMYLCASSTPRGIRDSEGYTFGSGTRLTVV.

V gene TRBV19 combines with J gene TRBJ2-7, with TRBD1 as a possible D gene (6 bases). The CDR3 sequence is 15 residues long. Germline CDR1 is LNHDA and CDR2 is SQIVND (reference sequence). V dropped 2 bases and J dropped 6 bases, with 17 bases sitting between them. The CDR3 sequence: CASSISGQLVVEQYF. In DNA form, the CDR3 reads TGTGCCAGTAGTATATCGGGACAATTAGTGGTCGAGCAGTACTTC. The full variable domain, its missing parts supplied by reference TRBV19 and TRBJ2-7, is DGGITQSPKYLFRKEGQNVTLSCEQNLNHDAMYWYRQDPGQGLRLIYYSQIVNDFQKGDIAEGYSVSREKKESFPLTVTSAQKNPTAFYLCASSISGQLVVEQYFGPGTRLTVT.

CDR3 sequence reads: CASSEDTAEQYF. The CDR3, as DNA: TGTGCCAGCAGTGAAGACACAGCCGAGCAGTACTTC. The chain carries TRBV6-1 and TRBJ2-7; D unresolved. Trimming shortened V by 1 base and J by 6 bases, and 7 bases separated the two germline ends. The CDR3 spans 12 residues. Germline loops: CDR1 MNHNS, CDR2 SASEGT.

The chain employs TRBV25-1 and TRBJ1-1; the D gene is possibly TRBD1 (6 bases). The V gene lost 2 bases and the J gene lost 5 bases, with 9 bases spanning the gap. Germline values: CDR1 MGHDK, CDR2 SYGVNS. The CDR3 totals 13 residues. CDR3 coding DNA: TGTGCCAGCAGTGAAAGGGGGGGAACTGAAGCTTTCTTT. Amino acids: CASSERGGTEAFF.

The chain couples TRBV5-1 to TRBJ2-1; D is unclear. The CDR3 sequence is 13 residues long. V was cut by 4 bases and J by 5 bases, with 10 bases left in between. The germline gives CDR1 SGHRS, CDR2 YFSETQ. CDR3 amino acids: CASSTNADNEQFF. The CDR3 nucleotides read TGCGCCAGCAGCACTAACGCTGACAATGAGCAGTTCTTC.

The chain couples TRBV6-5 to TRBJ2-3, with D unresolved. Germline-derived CDR1 and CDR2 are MNHEY and SVGAGI. The CDR3 consists of 13 residues. V shed 2 bases and J shed 3 bases, with 6 bases lying between them. Written as DNA, the CDR3 is TGTGCCAGCAGTTACCCGACTACAGATACGCAGTATTTT. This gives the protein CASSYPTTDTQYF.

V and J are TRBV7-9 and TRBJ1-2; the match to TRBD1 covers 9 bases. The germline V gene has CDR1 SEHNR and CDR2 FQNEAQ (reference sequence). CDR3 size: 15 residues. J lost 8 bases, V lost 4 bases, and 11 bases had no gene match. The CDR3 loop is CASSYPGQGGRGYTF. DNA for the CDR3: TGTGCCAGCAGCTATCCGGGACAGGGTGGTCGGGGCTACACCTTC.

This clone was counted a few times. V gene TRBV27 combines with J gene TRBJ2-7; D could derive from TRBD1 or TRBD2 (5 bases each). Trimming shortened V by 7 bases and J by 6 bases, and 10 bases separated the two germline ends. Looked up from germline, CDR1 is MNHEY and CDR2 is SMNVEV (reference sequence). This CDR3 spans 11 amino acids. The DNA for the CDR3 is TGTGCCAGCACCCGGGGCCTCGAGCAGTACTTC. This sequence encodes CASTRGLEQYF.

This clone was observed once. The chain carries TRBV19 and TRBJ2-6; 8 nucleotides agree with TRBD1. Trimming took 3 bases from V and 0 from J; bases not matched to a gene: 7. Germline-derived CDR1 and CDR2 are LNHDA and SQIVND (reference sequence). The length of the CDR3 is 18 residues. CDR3 sequence reads: CASSMRGQGSSGANVLTF. For the CDR3, the DNA is TGTGCCAGTAGTATGCGCGGACAGGGAAGCTCTGGGGCCAACGTCCTGACTTTC.

V is TRBV30 and J is TRBJ2-6, with 7 nucleotides matching TRBD1. The CDR3 consists of 14 residues. Per the germline V gene, CDR1 is GTSNPN and CDR2 is SVGIG (reference sequence). V lost 7 bases to trimming and J lost 1 base; unmatched junction nucleotides: 4. CDR3 coding DNA: TGTGCCTACGCGGACAGGTCTGGGGCCAACGTCCTGACTTTC. This translates into CAYADRSGANVLTF.

This chain joins TRBV7-9 and TRBJ1-1; D is perhaps TRBD1 (5 bases). Germline V gene sequence: CDR1 SEHNR, CDR2 FQNEAQ (reference sequence). V was pared by 6 bases and J by 3 bases, with 11 bases between. The CDR3 spans 13 residues. DNA for the CDR3: TGTGCCAGCAGTACGACAGAGGACACTGAAGCTTTCTTT. Translation: CASSTTEDTEAFF.

The V gene is TRBV7-8, the J gene TRBJ2-3; 8 bases map to TRBD2. Germline V gene lookup returns CDR1 SGHVS and CDR2 FQNEAQ. J gave up 3 bases and V 5 bases, and 7 bases lay outside the gene matches. This CDR3 is built from 15 residues. CDR3 DNA: TGTGCCAGCAGCAAACTAGCGGAGAAAACAGATACGCAGTATTTT. The encoded protein is CASSKLAEKTDTQYF.

J is TRBJ2-7 and V is TRBV5-1, with 10 bases aligning to TRBD1. The ends lost 3 bases at V and 4 bases at J; junction bases unmatched: 4. CDR3 size: 14 residues. The germline V gene has CDR1 SGHRS and CDR2 YFSETQ. The DNA for the CDR3 is TGCGCCAGCAGCTCCCGGACAGGGGGATACGAGCAGTACTTC. Translated, it gives CASSSRTGGYEQYF. The full variable domain, rest sourced from reference TRBV5-1 and TRBJ2-7, is KAGVTQTPRYLIKTRGQQVTLSCSPISGHRSVSWYQQTPGQGLQFLFEYFSETQRNKGNFPGRFSGRQFSNSRSEMNVSTLELGDSALYLCASSSRTGGYEQYFGPGTRLTVT.

The chain is built from TRBV30 and TRBJ1-3; TRBD1 might be the D (5 bases). Germline CDR1 reads GTSNPN; CDR2 reads SVGIG (reference sequence). The CDR3 covers 16 residues. V was pared by 4 bases and J by 0 bases, with 16 bases between. The CDR3 reads CAWKRDRVLSGNTIYF. CDR3 in DNA: TGTGCCTGGAAACGTGACAGAGTACTCTCTGGAAACACCATATATTTT.

The chain uses TRBV19 and TRBJ1-5, with D possibly being TRBD1 (6 bases). Germline lookup yields CDR1 LNHDA and CDR2 SQIVND (reference sequence). With 6 bases removed from V and 7 bases from J, the gap between germline ends came to 10 bases. The CDR3 length is 12 residues. CDR3 sequence: CASSPRGQPQHF. The CDR3 DNA follows: TGTGCCAGTAGCCCTAGGGGGCAGCCCCAGCATTTT.

The chain couples TRBV5-4 to TRBJ1-4; the D gene is possibly TRBD1 (6 bases). There are 15 residues in the CDR3. With 4 bases removed from V and 3 bases from J, the gap between germline ends came to 13 bases. Looked up from germline, CDR1 is SGHNT and CDR2 is YYREEE (reference sequence). The CDR3 nucleotides read TGTGCCAGCAGCCTCGCAGGGGTTGCTAATGAAAAACTGTTTTTT. Protein sequence: CASSLAGVANEKLFF.

V gene TRBV2 combines with J gene TRBJ2-7; D unclear. The CDR3 consists of 13 residues. Trimming removed 4 bases from V and 1 base from J, with 8 bases in between. Germline assignment: CDR1 SNHLY and CDR2 FYNNEI. Here the CDR3 reads CASSATRSYEQYF. The CDR3 nucleotides are TGTGCCAGCAGTGCGACACGATCCTACGAGCAGTACTTC.

This chain joins TRBV6-4 and TRBJ2-1, with D possibly being TRBD2 (6 bases). Looked up from germline, CDR1 is MRHNA and CDR2 is SNTAGT. CDR3 length: 13 residues. V was shortened by 4 bases and J by 7 bases, with 11 bases between the two germline ends. This chain's CDR3 is CASSARELNEQFF. In DNA form, the CDR3 reads TGTGCCAGCAGTGCTCGGGAGTTGAATGAGCAGTTCTTC.

The chain joins TRBV28 to TRBJ1-3; no clear D. The CDR3 length is 17 residues. With 0 bases removed from V and 0 bases from J, the gap between germline ends came to 12 bases. Per the germline V gene, CDR1 is MDHEN and CDR2 is SYDVKM. CDR3 in amino acids: CASSLWEVGPSGNTIYF. The CDR3 DNA is TGTGCCAGCAGTTTATGGGAGGTGGGTCCCTCTGGAAACACCATATATTTT.

The rearrangement joins TRBV13 to TRBJ1-1, with unresolved D. This CDR3 region has 15 residues. Germline-derived CDR1 and CDR2 are PRHDT and FYEKMQ (reference sequence). The V end lost 4 bases, the J end lost 1 base, and 13 bases lay between the germline ends. The CDR3 sequence: CASSWVGGANTEAFF. In nucleotides, the CDR3 is TGTGCCAGCAGCTGGGTGGGTGGAGCGAACACTGAAGCTTTCTTT. The full variable domain, its missing parts supplied by reference TRBV13 and TRBJ1-1, is AAGVIQSPRHLIKEKRETATLKCYPIPRHDTVYWYQQGPGQDPQFLISFYEKMQSDKGSIPDRFSAQQFSDYHSELNMSSLELGDSALYFCASSWVGGANTEAFFGQGTRLTVV.

The chain uses TRBV27 and TRBJ2-5; D gene ambiguous. Germline V gene sequence: CDR1 MNHEY, CDR2 SMNVEV (reference sequence). Trimming left V 3 bases short and J 5 bases short, with 13 bases between. CDR3 size: 14 residues. CDR3 sequence: CASSLIGERETQYF. DNA for the CDR3: TGTGCCAGCAGTTTGATTGGGGAAAGGGAGACCCAGTACTTC.

This clone was seen just once. The gene calls are TRBV11-3 and TRBJ2-1, with 8 bases that match TRBD1. J gave up 0 bases and V 5 bases, and 6 bases lay outside the gene matches. The CDR3 is 16 residues long. Germline V gives CDR1 SGHNT, CDR2 YENEEA. The CDR3 sequence is CASSPGGGSSYNEQFF. The CDR3, as DNA: TGTGCCAGCAGCCCAGGGGGCGGTAGCTCCTACAATGAGCAGTTCTTC.

J is TRBJ1-6 and V is TRBV5-4; 7 bases are a match to TRBD1. The CDR3 runs 19 residues. CDR1 is SGHNT, CDR2 YYREEE, per germline (reference sequence). Trimming cost V 0 bases and J 0 bases; bases outside gene matches: 9. The CDR3 here is CASSLGAGGSSSYNSPLHF. CDR3 coding DNA: TGTGCCAGCAGCTTGGGCGCAGGGGGTTCTAGCTCCTATAATTCACCCCTCCACTTT. Filled out from reference TRBV5-4 and TRBJ1-6, the complete variable domain reads ETGVTQSPTHLIKTRGQQVTLRCSSQSGHNTVSWYQQALGQGPQFIFQYYREEENGRGNFPPRFSGLQFPNYSSELNVNALELDDSALYLCASSLGAGGSSSYNSPLHFGNGTRLTVT.